This TCR beta chain was observed in a study of tumor-infiltrating lymphocytes in localized non-small cell lung cancer (dated by TCRdb to the early 2020s). Looking at the study overall: Several histologies were represented in the cohort, which also included both smokers and never-smokers as well as patients whose samples were collected after neoadjuvant chemotherapy. The overall ICON cohort comprised 150 surgical patients with localized non-small cell lung cancer whose tumors were resected. Each patient provided resected tumor tissue plus uninvolved lung tissue from the same patient, with the uninvolved lung tissue described as non-adjacent to the tumor. A total of more than 50 patients were part of the paired comparison of immunoSEQ T-cell fraction between tumor and uninvolved lung. Alongside flow cytometry, multiplex immunofluorescence, RNA-seq, exome sequencing and proteomics, TCR sequencing was applied to the same patients as one of several integrated assays. The paper's findings and limits, for the study overall: Different pieces of the same tissue were used for different assays, so technical variation could not be separated from intratumor heterogeneity. Assay coverage differed among patients according to how much tissue was available, so only a subset of the cohort had TCR sequencing. The TCR-derived T-cell fraction showed no difference between the flow cytometry-defined immunotypes IM1 (good prognosis) and IM2 (poor prognosis). TCRbeta sequencing supported higher T cell infiltration in tumors than in uninvolved lung tissue, consistent with immunofluorescence CD3 counts.

TCR sequencing with the immunoSEQ assay provided the T-cell fraction in tumor and uninvolved lung tissue. The authors processed their data as follows. In the survival analysis, patients were divided into a high T-cell fraction group (upper tertile) and a low T-cell fraction group (lower two tertiles), and the two groups were compared using a log-rank test. A signed-rank test was used to test differences in T-cell fraction between paired tumor and uninvolved lung samples. Not all clones reach the TCRdb copy of this immuneACCESS table, which keeps in-frame sequences only. Checked studies attribute under half of the gap to unresolved V genes and leave the rest unexplained. V, J and clone size reflect that table, while D and trimming were determined from the DNA. Across this sample there are about 8,400 clones, with 65% to 85% seen only once. Clones ranked in the top ten supply 10% to 15% of the sample.

In regard to this clone: The antigen this receptor binds is unknown. It has no much larger one-base neighbor in the sample; base qualities were not kept.

The first patient joined ICON in 2016, and enrollment wrapped up when the last patient was enrolled in 2018. Fresh tumor and matched uninvolved tissue for in-depth immune analyses, including TCR sequencing, were collected from a subcohort of around 80 patients. DNA isolated from bulk tissue, without cell sorting, was used for TCR sequencing. This clonotype was obtained from a human donor with non-small cell lung cancer. Source material: uninvolved lung tissue not adjacent to the tumor.

The DNA sequence is TGTGCCAGCAGCGTAGACCCCGGGACATTTACGAACACCGGGGAGCTGTTTTTT. The resulting protein is CASSVDPGTFTNTGELFF. The receptor chain draws on TRBV9 and TRBJ2-2; D gene: possibly TRBD1, on 6 matching bases. The CDR3, from cysteine to phenylalanine, totals 18 residues. The entry retains the CDR3 DNA only, 54 bases that are in frame from base 1. CDR1 SGDLS and CDR2 YYNGEE are derived from the germline V gene. V and J are truncated by 0 bases and 0 bases respectively, leaving an intervening sequence of 15 bases.